The T cell receptor beta chain under discussion was sequenced for a study of T cell repertoires in cytomegalovirus infection. Across the study: CMV infection together with matching HLA type was indicated by public TCR beta signatures. Study-level findings and limits: Cumulative public TCR beta family frequency identified carriers of CMV plus the relevant HLA.

This CDR3 has 15 residues. The germline V gene has CDR1 SNHLY and CDR2 FYNNEI. The V gene lost 2 bases and the J gene lost 1 base, with 6 bases spanning the gap. Via MiXCR, TCRdb re-called the reads, giving one row per CDR3 protein. The table includes around 200,000 distinct CDR3 sequences, 35% to 40% detected once. Many counts were recorded for this clonotype. Its antigen is undetermined. This clonotype was obtained from a human donor in good health (CMV status not recorded). Some clones in this sample may be carry-over from other donors' samples. The rearrangement links TRBV2 to TRBJ2-6; D may be TRBD2 (5 bases). Source: CD8+ T cells from cultured PBMCs, taken from culture after CMV antigen stimulation. Here the CDR3 DNA reads TGTGCCAGCAGTGAACGAGGGTCTGGGGCCAACGTCCTGACTTTC. Protein sequence: CASSERGSGANVLTF.